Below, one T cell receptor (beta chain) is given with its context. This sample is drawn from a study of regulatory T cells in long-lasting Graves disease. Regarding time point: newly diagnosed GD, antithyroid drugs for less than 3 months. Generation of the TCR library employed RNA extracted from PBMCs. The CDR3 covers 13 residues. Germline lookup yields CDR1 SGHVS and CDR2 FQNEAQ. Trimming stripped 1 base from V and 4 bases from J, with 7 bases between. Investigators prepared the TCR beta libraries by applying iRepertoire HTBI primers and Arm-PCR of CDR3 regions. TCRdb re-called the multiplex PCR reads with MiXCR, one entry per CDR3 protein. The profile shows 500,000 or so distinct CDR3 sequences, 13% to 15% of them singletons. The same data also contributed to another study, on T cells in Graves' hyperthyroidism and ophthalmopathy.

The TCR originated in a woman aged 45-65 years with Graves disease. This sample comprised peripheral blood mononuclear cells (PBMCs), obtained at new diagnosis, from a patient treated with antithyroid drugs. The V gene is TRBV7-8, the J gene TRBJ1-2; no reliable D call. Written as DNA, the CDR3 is TGTGCCAGCAGCTTAGTAGCTGCCTATGGCTACACCTTC. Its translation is CASSLVAAYGYTF.